Here is one TCR beta chain with its context. Its cognate antigen is unknown. The entry originates in a study of PD-1 blockade in classical Hodgkin lymphoma. Study results and caveats: Exclusion was the outcome for patients who began nivolumab under 1 year after ASCT. Baseline diversity resembling that of newly diagnosed patients was seen in complete responders. The study reported lower baseline TCR diversity in newly diagnosed patients than in healthy donors.

The CDR3 is made up of 14 amino acids. V was cut by 1 base and J by 1 base, with 7 bases left in between. The germline gives CDR1 SGHAT, CDR2 FQNNGV. TCRdb's copy holds only in-frame clones and misses some; the assay was immunoSEQ multiplex PCR. The sample consists of nearly 100,000 clones, 75% to 90% of them appearing once. Each patient experienced a relapse that followed autologous stem cell transplantation, and brentuximab vedotin exposure varied. This receptor was obtained from a human donor with classical Hodgkin lymphoma. The chain joins TRBV11-2 to TRBJ2-5, with a tentative D call TRBD2 (5 bases). The starting material was peripheral blood mononuclear cells (PBMCs), obtained at baseline. The CDR3 loop reads CASSLARVQETQYF. The CDR3 bases are TGTGCCAGCAGCTTAGCGAGGGTCCAAGAGACCCAGTACTTC.